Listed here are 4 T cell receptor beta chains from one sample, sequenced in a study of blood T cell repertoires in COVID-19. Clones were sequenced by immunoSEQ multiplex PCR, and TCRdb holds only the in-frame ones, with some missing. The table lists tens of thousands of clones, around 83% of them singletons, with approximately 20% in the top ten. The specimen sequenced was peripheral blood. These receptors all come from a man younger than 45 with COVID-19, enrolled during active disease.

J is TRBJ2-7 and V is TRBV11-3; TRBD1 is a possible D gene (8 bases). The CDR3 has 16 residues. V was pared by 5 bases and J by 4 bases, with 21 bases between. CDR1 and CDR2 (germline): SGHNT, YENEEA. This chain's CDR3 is CASSTSGQGGEYEQYF. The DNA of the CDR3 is TGTGCCAGCAGCACCTCAGGACAGGGAGGGGAGTACGAGCAGTACTTC.

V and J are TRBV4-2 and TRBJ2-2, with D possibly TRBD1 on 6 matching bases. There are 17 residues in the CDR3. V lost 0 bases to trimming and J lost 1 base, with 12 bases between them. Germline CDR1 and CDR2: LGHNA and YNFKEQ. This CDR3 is CASSQDQGQGNTGELFF. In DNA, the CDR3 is TGTGCCAGCAGCCAAGATCAGGGGCAGGGGAACACCGGGGAGCTGTTTTTT.

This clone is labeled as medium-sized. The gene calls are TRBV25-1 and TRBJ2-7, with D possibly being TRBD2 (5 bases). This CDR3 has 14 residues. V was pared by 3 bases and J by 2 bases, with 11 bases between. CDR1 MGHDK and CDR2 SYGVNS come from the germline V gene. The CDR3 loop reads CASSDPGGAYEQYF. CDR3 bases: TGTGCCAGCAGTGACCCCGGAGGAGCCTACGAGCAGTACTTC.

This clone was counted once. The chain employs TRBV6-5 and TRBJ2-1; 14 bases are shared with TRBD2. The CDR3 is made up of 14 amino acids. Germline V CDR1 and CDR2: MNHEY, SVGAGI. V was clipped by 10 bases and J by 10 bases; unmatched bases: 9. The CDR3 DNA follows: TGTGCCACTTCCCCGGGACTAGCGGGAGACGAGCAGTTCTTC. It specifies CATSPGLAGDEQFF.